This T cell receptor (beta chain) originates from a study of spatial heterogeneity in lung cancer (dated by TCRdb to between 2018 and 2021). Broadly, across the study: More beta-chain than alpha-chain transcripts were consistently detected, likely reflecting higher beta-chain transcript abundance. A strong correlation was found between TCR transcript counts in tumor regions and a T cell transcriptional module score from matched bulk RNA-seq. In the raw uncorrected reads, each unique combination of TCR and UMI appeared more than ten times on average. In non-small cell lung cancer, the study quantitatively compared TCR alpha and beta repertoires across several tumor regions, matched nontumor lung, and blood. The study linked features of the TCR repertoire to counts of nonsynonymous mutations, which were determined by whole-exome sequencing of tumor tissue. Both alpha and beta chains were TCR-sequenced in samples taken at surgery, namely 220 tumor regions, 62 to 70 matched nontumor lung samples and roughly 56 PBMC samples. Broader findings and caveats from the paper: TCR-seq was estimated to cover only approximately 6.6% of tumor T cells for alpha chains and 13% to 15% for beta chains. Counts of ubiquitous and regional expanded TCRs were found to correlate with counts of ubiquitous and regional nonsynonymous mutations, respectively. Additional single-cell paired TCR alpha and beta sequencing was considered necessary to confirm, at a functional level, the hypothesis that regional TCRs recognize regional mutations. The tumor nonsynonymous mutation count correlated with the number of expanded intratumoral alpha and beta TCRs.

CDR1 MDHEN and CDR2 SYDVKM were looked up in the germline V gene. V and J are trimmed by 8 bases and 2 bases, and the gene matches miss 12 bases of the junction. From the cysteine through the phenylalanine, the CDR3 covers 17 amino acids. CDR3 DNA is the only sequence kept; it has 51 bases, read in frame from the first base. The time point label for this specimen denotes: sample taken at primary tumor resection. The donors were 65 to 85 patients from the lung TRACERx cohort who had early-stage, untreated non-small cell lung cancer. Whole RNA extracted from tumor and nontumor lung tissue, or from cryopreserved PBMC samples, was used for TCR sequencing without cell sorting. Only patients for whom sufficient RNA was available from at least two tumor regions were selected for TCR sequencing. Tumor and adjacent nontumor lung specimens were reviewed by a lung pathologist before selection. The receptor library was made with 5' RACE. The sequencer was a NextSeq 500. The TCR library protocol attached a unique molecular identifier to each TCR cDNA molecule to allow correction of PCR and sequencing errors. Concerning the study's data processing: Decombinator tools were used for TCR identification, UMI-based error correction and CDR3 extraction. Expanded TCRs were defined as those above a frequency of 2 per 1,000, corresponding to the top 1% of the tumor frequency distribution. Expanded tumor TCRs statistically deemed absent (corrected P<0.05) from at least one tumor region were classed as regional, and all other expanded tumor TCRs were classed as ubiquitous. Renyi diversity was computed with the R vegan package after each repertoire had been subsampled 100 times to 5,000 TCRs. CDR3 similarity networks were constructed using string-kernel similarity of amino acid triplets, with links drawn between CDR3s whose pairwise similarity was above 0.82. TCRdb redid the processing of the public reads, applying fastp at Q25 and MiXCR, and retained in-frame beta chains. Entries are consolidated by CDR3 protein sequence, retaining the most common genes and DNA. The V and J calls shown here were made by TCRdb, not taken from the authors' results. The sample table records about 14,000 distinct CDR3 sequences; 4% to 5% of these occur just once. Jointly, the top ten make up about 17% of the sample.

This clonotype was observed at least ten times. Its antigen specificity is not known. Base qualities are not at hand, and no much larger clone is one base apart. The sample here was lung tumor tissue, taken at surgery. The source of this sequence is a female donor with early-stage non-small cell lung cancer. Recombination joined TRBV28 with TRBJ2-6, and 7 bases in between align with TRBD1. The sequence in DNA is TGTGCCAGCGAATCCTTGACAGGGAACACTGGGGCCAACGTCCTGACTTTC. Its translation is CASESLTGNTGANVLTF.